The text below deals with one T cell receptor (beta chain). The data belong to a study of shared T cell receptors in the human thymus. The CDR3 consists of 11 residues. The germline V gene has CDR1 DFQATT and CDR2 SNEGSKA (reference sequence). Repertoires were generated with immunoSEQ multiplex PCR, while TCRdb's copy carries only in-frame clones and drops some. The sample lists hundreds of thousands of clones; approximately 88% were seen once. These records were also assigned to another study, of human thymus T cells. That source reports: Among thymic and blood repertoires, usage of V and J genes appeared biased.

This rearrangement joins TRBV20-1 to TRBJ2-5; maybe TRBD2 (6 bases). The sample consisted of thymocytes. The sequence was collected from a boy under two years old with a congenital heart defect. This CDR3 reads CRRDFDEAQYF. In DNA form, the CDR3 reads TGCAGACGGGACTTCGATGAGGCCCAGTACTTC.